This note documents a single TCR beta chain sequence. This record belongs to a study of Ad26.COV2.S vaccination and SARS-CoV-2 variants. Study-level background: Donor participated within the Ad26.COV2.S arm of the COV1001 trial. Donor got 5x10^10 or 1x10^11 viral particles of Ad26.COV2.S.

CDR1 and CDR2 from the germline V gene are SEHNR and FQNEAQ (reference sequence). The CDR3 length is 14 residues. V was shortened by 5 bases and J by 8 bases, with 15 bases between the two germline ends. Assay used: immunoSEQ multiplex PCR; TCRdb lists only in-frame clones, some missing. Here the sample spans 350,000 to 450,000 clones, around nine tenths being singletons. Treatment reported: around 19 received Ad26.COV2.S at low or high dose, single or two shots; about 5 received placebo; per-sample allocation not given. The samples were gathered on day 63 after the first injection of vaccine or placebo.

The chain employs TRBV7-9 and TRBJ1-4; TRBD1 is a possible D gene (5 bases). The specimen was peripheral blood, collected in a trial of Ad26.COV2.S vaccine versus placebo. The sequence was collected from a person between 18 and 59 years old who received the Ad26.COV2.S COVID-19 vaccine or a placebo. CDR3 protein: CASSASGSNEKLFF. The CDR3 coding sequence is TGTGCCAGCAGCGCCTCAGGGAGCAACGAAAAACTGTTTTTT.